The 21 T cell receptor beta chains below all came from one sample that was sequenced in a study of T cell responses to AZD1222 COVID-19 vaccine (dated by TCRdb to 2020 to 2022). The time point label, as the study defines it: about 28 days (+/-7) after the second vaccine dose. The method behind the library was the immunoSEQ multiplex PCR assay. What TCRdb holds here is the immuneACCESS table cut down to in-frame rearrangements. Part of the clones is not present; checked against another copy, under half of the missing clones reflect an unresolved V gene, and the others are unexplained. The sample table holds roughly 120,000 clones, of which around 84% were seen once. 15% to 20% of the sample rests with the top ten. The material was peripheral blood, obtained 28 days after the second AZD1222 dose. Receptors were obtained from an adult who received the AZD1222 COVID-19 vaccine.

This clone was found a few times. The V and J genes are TRBV6-2 or TRBV6-3 and TRBJ1-1; 8 bases map to TRBD1. With V trimmed by 2 bases and J by 3 bases, 5 bases remained unmatched. From germline, CDR1 is MNHEY and CDR2 SVGEGT. The CDR3 is made up of 15 amino acids. The CDR3 sequence is CASSYQGADDTEAFF. The CDR3 bases are TGTGCCAGCAGTTACCAGGGGGCAGATGACACTGAAGCTTTCTTT.

CDR3 residues: CASSEAGRHGYTF. Written as DNA, the CDR3 is TGTGCCAGCAGTGAAGCCGGTCGGCATGGCTACACCTTC. This chain links TRBV2 with TRBJ1-2; D not certain. The length of the CDR3 is 13 residues. Germline loops: CDR1 SNHLY, CDR2 FYNNEI. The V and J ends lost 0 bases and 6 bases respectively, with 8 bases between them.

V and J are TRBV19 and TRBJ1-3; D unclear. The CDR3 is 15 residues long. Trimming shortened V by 7 bases and J by 4 bases, and 17 bases separated the two germline ends. CDR1 is LNHDA, CDR2 SQIVND, per germline (reference sequence). The CDR3 bases are TGTGCCAGTACCCTAAATGGGGTCTCAGGAAACACCATATATTTT. As protein: CASTLNGVSGNTIYF.

This sequence joins TRBV5-1 and TRBJ2-2; TRBD1 matches 9 bases. This CDR3 comprises 14 residues. The V gene end was trimmed by 4 bases and the J gene end by 5 bases; junction bases not matched to a gene: 3. CDR1 and CDR2 from the germline V gene are SGHRS and YFSETQ. CDR3 DNA: TGCGCCAGCAGCCTGACAGGGGGGACCGGGGAGCTGTTTTTT. Its translation: CASSLTGGTGELFF.

V and J are TRBV6-5 and TRBJ2-7; 11 positions match TRBD1. The CDR3 runs to 13 residues. V lost 5 bases, J lost 4 bases, and 1 base stayed unmatched. Germline-derived CDR1 and CDR2 are MNHEY and SVGAGI. CDR3 sequence reads: CASSRDRGYEQYF. The CDR3 DNA is TGTGCCAGCAGTCGGGACAGGGGGTACGAGCAGTACTTC.

CDR3 nucleotide sequence: TGTGCCAGCAGTTTATTTACAGGGGGGTCCAATCAGCCCCAGCATTTT. Protein: CASSLFTGGSNQPQHF. The V call is TRBV28, the J call TRBJ1-5, with 8 bases identical to TRBD1. Germline V lookup: CDR1 MDHEN, CDR2 SYDVKM. This CDR3 comprises 16 residues. The J segment lost 3 bases and the V segment lost 1 base, leaving 5 bases of the junction unmatched. The variable domain in full, completed from reference TRBV28 and TRBJ1-5, reads DVKVTQSSRYLVKRTGEKVFLECVQDMDHENMFWYRQDPGLGLRLIYFSYDVKMKEKGDIPEGYSVSREKKERFSLILESASTNQTSMYLCASSLFTGGSNQPQHFGDGTRLSIL.

The V call is TRBV10-3, the J call TRBJ1-4; D gene ambiguous. Trimming pared 0 bases from V and 5 bases from J, leaving 10 bases between. The CDR3 runs 15 residues. Per germline, CDR1 ENHRY and CDR2 SYGVKD. CDR3 nucleotide sequence: TGTGCCATCAGTGAGTCTCGGCAATGGAATGAAAAACTGTTTTTT. Encoded protein: CAISESRQWNEKLFF.

The chain has TRBV7-2 and TRBJ2-2; maybe TRBD1 (6 bases). The germline V gene encodes CDR1 SGHTA and CDR2 FQGNSA. Trimming took off 2 bases at V and 5 bases at J, with 12 bases between the two ends. The CDR3 has 15 amino acids. For the CDR3, the DNA is TGTGCCAGCAGCTTAATGAACAGGGCTACCGGGGAGCTGTTTTTT. Translated: CASSLMNRATGELFF.

The chain couples TRBV27 to TRBJ2-3, with 7 nucleotides matching TRBD1. CDR3 size: 17 residues. V lost 6 bases, J lost 1 base, and 13 bases stayed unmatched. The V gene's germline CDR1 is MNHEY and CDR2 SMNVEV (reference sequence). CDR3 DNA: TGTGCCAGCAGCTCACCTCCGACAGGGTTAGGCACAGATACGCAGTATTTT. Protein: CASSSPPTGLGTDTQYF.

The chain recombines TRBV29-1 with TRBJ1-1; 7 bases agree with TRBD1. This CDR3 has 13 residues. In germline, CDR1 is SQVTM, CDR2 ANQGSEA. With 7 bases clipped from V and 0 bases from J, the junction kept 5 bases outside the gene matches. CDR3 bases: TGCAGCGCGGAGGGACAGATGAACACTGAAGCTTTCTTT. Its translation is CSAEGQMNTEAFF. Full variable domain (missing parts from reference TRBV29-1 and TRBJ1-1): SAVISQKPSRDICQRGTSLTIQCQVDSQVTMMFWYRQQPGQSLTLIATANQGSEATYESGFVIDKFPISRPNLTFSTLTVSNMSPEDSSIYLCSAEGQMNTEAFFGQGTRLTVV.

This clone showed up just once. The chain links TRBV23-1 to TRBJ2-2; 10 bases match TRBD1. TRBV23-1 is identified as an open reading frame with a role that is uncertain. J gave up 3 bases and V 0 bases, and 1 base lay outside the gene matches. CDR3 length: 16 residues. CDR3 sequence reads: CASSQSGTGDTGELFF. CDR3 nucleotides: TGCGCCAGCAGTCAATCGGGGACAGGGGACACCGGGGAGCTGTTTTTT.

This clone appeared once. DNA of the CDR3: TGTGCCAGCAGTTCGGGACTAGATATCTACGAGCAGTACTTC. It is translated as CASSSGLDIYEQYF. This rearrangement joins TRBV27 to TRBJ2-7; 8 bases align to TRBD2. Per the germline V gene, CDR1 is MNHEY and CDR2 is SMNVEV (reference sequence). The CDR3 has 14 amino acids. V shed 4 bases and J 3 bases; nucleotides not matched to a gene: 5.

This clone was counted a single time. The V gene is TRBV7-6, the J gene TRBJ2-3; D is perhaps TRBD2 (5 bases). Per the germline V gene, CDR1 is SGHVS and CDR2 is FNYEAQ. The ends were cut back, 5 bases at V and 0 bases at J, with 15 bases in the middle. The CDR3 runs 16 residues. The CDR3: CASSPERLASTDTQYF. In nucleotides, the CDR3 is TGTGCCAGCAGCCCAGAGCGGCTAGCTAGCACAGATACGCAGTATTTT.

The chain has TRBV3-1 (or the pseudogene TRBV3-2) and TRBJ1-1; 7 bases map to TRBD1. CDR3 length: 15 amino acids. V dropped 1 base and J dropped 7; count of bases not matched to a gene: 9. Germline V CDR1 and CDR2: LGHDT, YNNKEL (reference sequence). Here the CDR3 reads CASSQGGEGANEAFF. CDR3 nucleotide sequence: TGTGCCAGCAGCCAAGGGGGAGAGGGGGCAAATGAAGCTTTCTTT.

The chain is built from TRBV14 and TRBJ2-1, with 12 bases lining up with TRBD2. The germline gives CDR1 SGHDN, CDR2 FVKESK. This CDR3 is 16 amino acids long. V was clipped by 4 bases and J by 5 bases; unmatched bases: 6. CDR3 coding DNA: TGTGCCAGCAGCCGGTTGACTAGCGGGGGCCACAATGAGCAGTTCTTC. Residues: CASSRLTSGGHNEQFF. Supplemented by reference TRBV14 and TRBJ2-1, the full variable domain reads EAGVTQFPSHSVIEKGQTVTLRCDPISGHDNLYWYRRVMGKEIKFLLHFVKESKQDESGMPNNRFLAERTGGTYSTLKVQPAELEDSGVYFCASSRLTSGGHNEQFFGPGTRLTVL.

This clone has only a few counts. The chain carries TRBV3-1 (or the pseudogene TRBV3-2) and TRBJ2-7, with a weak D call TRBD1 (6 bases). This CDR3 contains 15 residues. Germline CDR1 is LGHDT and CDR2 is YNNKEL (reference sequence). Trimming left V 1 base short and J 4 bases short, with 14 bases between. The DNA for the CDR3 is TGTGCCAGCAGCCAAGGGTGGAACAGGGAGTACGAGCAGTACTTC. Encoded protein: CASSQGWNREYEQYF.

This chain links TRBV7-9 with TRBJ1-2, with unresolved D. V lost 5 bases to trimming and J lost 2 bases, with 15 bases between them. CDR3 length equals 15 residues. CDR1 and CDR2 (germline): SEHNR, FQNEAQ (reference sequence). The CDR3 sequence: CASSPPSGHNYGYTF. CDR3 DNA: TGTGCCAGCAGCCCCCCGTCTGGGCACAACTATGGCTACACCTTC.

V usage is TRBV28 and J usage is TRBJ1-4; TRBD1 might be the D (5 bases). The CDR3 has 14 residues. From germline, CDR1 is MDHEN and CDR2 SYDVKM. The V and J ends lost 4 bases and 7 bases respectively, with 13 bases between them. The CDR3 reads CASSSSWGGEKLFF. In nucleotides, the CDR3 is TGTGCCAGCAGTTCTAGTTGGGGGGGTGAAAAACTGTTTTTT.

This chain connects TRBV24-1 to TRBJ2-3; 7 nucleotides match TRBD1. Per the germline V gene, CDR1 is KGHDR and CDR2 is SFDVKD. The V gene end was trimmed by 4 bases and the J gene end by 6 bases; junction bases not matched to a gene: 9. This CDR3 spans 15 amino acids. The CDR3 region has the DNA TGTGCCACCAGTGACCCGGGACAGCCTCTTGATACGCAGTATTTT. Encoded protein: CATSDPGQPLDTQYF.

J is TRBJ1-2 and V is TRBV4-3, with unresolved D. CDR1 and CDR2 from the germline V gene are LGHNA and YSLEER. The CDR3 has 15 residues. Trimming pared 4 bases from V and 6 bases from J, leaving 18 bases between. The CDR3 DNA is TGCGCCAGCAGCCCAGAACCGGGTCCCACGGATGGCTACACCTTC. Translating it yields CASSPEPGPTDGYTF.

This rearrangement joins TRBV7-9 to TRBJ1-5; D is unresolved. V shed 1 base and J shed 4 bases, with 5 bases lying between them. The CDR3 contains 13 residues. Germline lookup yields CDR1 SEHNR and CDR2 FQNEAQ (reference sequence). CDR3 DNA: TGTGCCAGCAGCTTAGGGCAAAATCAGCCCCAGCATTTT. It is translated as CASSLGQNQPQHF.